Presented here are 9 T cell receptor beta chains from one specimen sequenced in a study of blood T cells in healthy people across ages. A J-beta primer mix and a sample-barcoded 5' primer were used in a second PCR of roughly 7 to 12 cycles. One entry per CDR3 protein results from TCRdb running MiXCR on the 5' RACE reads. The sample lists under 700,000 distinct CDR3 sequences; around 24% were seen once. This sample was shared with a second study, whose subject was T cells of mothers and their children.

The source material was blood. The receptors were sampled from a boy younger than 18 in good health.

V gene TRBV20-1 combines with J gene TRBJ1-6, with 8 bases fitting TRBD1. The CDR3 covers 12 residues. The ends lost 6 bases at V and 7 bases at J; junction bases unmatched: 2. The germline gives CDR1 DFQATT, CDR2 SNEGSKA (reference sequence). CDR3 residues: CSARTGNSPLHF. The CDR3 coding sequence is TGCAGTGCCCGGACAGGGAATTCACCCCTCCACTTT.

This clonotype was picked up a small number of times. The chain uses TRBV4-1 and TRBJ2-4; TRBD2 aligns across 9 bases. CDR1 and CDR2 from the germline V gene are MGHRA and YSYEKL. The length of the CDR3 is 18 residues. V lost 2 bases to trimming and J lost 2 bases; unmatched junction nucleotides: 10. CDR3 sequence: CASSQLLVSGSTKNIQYF. CDR3 nucleotide sequence: TGCGCCAGCAGCCAACTATTGGTTAGCGGGAGTACCAAAAACATTCAGTACTTC.

This clonotype came up a few times. This chain links TRBV29-1 with TRBJ1-1, with D maybe TRBD1 (6 bases). The CDR3 length is 14 residues. Deletions cut 3 bases from V and 4 bases from J, with 15 bases between. Germline V CDR1 and CDR2: SQVTM, ANQGSEA. CDR3 amino acids: CSVEEQGYGTEAFF. The CDR3 coding sequence is TGCAGCGTTGAGGAACAGGGATACGGCACTGAAGCTTTCTTT. The full variable domain, with the rest looked up from reference TRBV29-1 and TRBJ1-1, is SAVISQKPSRDICQRGTSLTIQCQVDSQVTMMFWYRQQPGQSLTLIATANQGSEATYESGFVIDKFPISRPNLTFSTLTVSNMSPEDSSIYLCSVEEQGYGTEAFFGQGTRLTVV.

The chain joins TRBV7-8 to TRBJ2-2; weak D call: TRBD2 (6 bases). The CDR3 consists of 16 residues. Germline loops: CDR1 SGHVS, CDR2 FQNEAQ. The V gene lost 1 base and the J gene lost 5 bases, with 14 bases spanning the gap. The CDR3 coding sequence is TGTGCCAGCAGCTTAGTGTTAGCGGAGGGAACCGGGGAGCTGTTTTTT. Translation gives CASSLVLAEGTGELFF.

CDR3 coding DNA: TGTGCCAGCAGCTTTGGCAGCCTGAACACTGAAGCTTTCTTT. Translating it yields CASSFGSLNTEAFF. J is TRBJ1-1 and V is TRBV11-2; D is undetermined. Between the trimmed V and J ends, which lost 3 bases and 0 bases, there was a span of 8 bases. Germline CDR1 is SGHAT and CDR2 is FQNNGV. The CDR3 contains 14 residues.

The chain employs TRBV7-9 and TRBJ1-5; perhaps TRBD1 as D (5 bases). The germline CDR1 and CDR2 sequences are SEHNR and FQNEAQ (reference sequence). V was shortened by 5 bases and J by 1 base, with 12 bases between the two germline ends. This CDR3 is built from 15 residues. The CDR3 spells CASSPREGSNQPQHF. Written as DNA, the CDR3 is TGTGCCAGCAGCCCCAGGGAGGGGAGCAATCAGCCCCAGCATTTT.

V is TRBV7-9 and J is TRBJ1-2; D might be TRBD1 (6 bases). Trimming pared 5 bases from V and 4 bases from J, leaving 11 bases between. The germline gives CDR1 SEHNR, CDR2 FQNEAQ (reference sequence). This CDR3 comprises 13 residues. In DNA form, the CDR3 reads TGTGCCAGCAGCCAGGACAGACTCTATGGCTACACCTTC. Its translation: CASSQDRLYGYTF.

The chain joins TRBV29-1 to TRBJ2-5; D tentatively fits TRBD1 or TRBD2 (5 bases each). The J call may be wrong; the DNA end is better matched by TRBJ2-7. CDR3 length: 13 amino acids. Germline-derived CDR1 and CDR2 are SQVTM and ANQGSEA. The CDR3 spells CSVEDGGAYEQYF. CDR3 nucleotides: TGCAGCGTTGAAGATGGGGGAGCCTACGAGCAGTACTTC.

The V gene is TRBV6-5, the J gene TRBJ2-5; 10 bases are shared with TRBD1. The J call could be wrong; TRBJ2-7 is a better fit for the DNA end. CDR3 size: 15 residues. From germline, CDR1 is MNHEY and CDR2 SVGAGI. The CDR3 sequence: CASRLWTGGRNEQYF. The CDR3 region has the DNA TGTGCCAGCAGACTTTGGACAGGGGGGAGGAACGAGCAGTACTTC.